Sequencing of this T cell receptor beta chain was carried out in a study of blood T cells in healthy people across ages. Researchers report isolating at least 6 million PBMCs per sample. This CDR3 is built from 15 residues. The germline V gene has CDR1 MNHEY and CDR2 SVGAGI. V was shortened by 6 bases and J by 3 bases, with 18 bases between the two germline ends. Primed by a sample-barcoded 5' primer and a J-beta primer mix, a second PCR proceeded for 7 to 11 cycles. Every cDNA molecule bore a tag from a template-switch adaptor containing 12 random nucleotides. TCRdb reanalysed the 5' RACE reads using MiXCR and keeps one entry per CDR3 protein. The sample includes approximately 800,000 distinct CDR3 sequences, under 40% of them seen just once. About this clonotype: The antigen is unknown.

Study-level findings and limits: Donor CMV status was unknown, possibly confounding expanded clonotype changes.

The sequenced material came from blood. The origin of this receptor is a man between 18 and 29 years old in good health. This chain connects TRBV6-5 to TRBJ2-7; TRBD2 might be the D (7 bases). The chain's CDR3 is CASSPGRGTDYEQYF. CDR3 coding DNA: TGTGCCAGCAGCCCTGGGAGGGGGACCGACTACGAGCAGTACTTC.